This TCR beta chain originates from a study of blood T cell repertoires in COVID-19. This clone was observed a few times. The data were produced by immunoSEQ multiplex PCR, yet TCRdb's version contains in-frame clones alone and is incomplete. In the table there are a few hundred thousand clones, 88% of which are singletons. CDR1 is MGHDK, CDR2 SYGVNS, per germline. The V end was cut by 3 bases, the J end by 3 bases, with 6 bases between. The CDR3 loop spans 13 amino acids. The sequence came from a woman in her thirties or forties who had recovered from COVID-19. The chain couples TRBV25-1 to TRBJ1-3, with D unclear. Sequenced: peripheral blood. The CDR3 bases are TGTGCCAGCAGTGACAGGTTTGGAAACACCATATATTTT. Its translation: CASSDRFGNTIYF. Full variable domain (missing parts from reference TRBV25-1 and TRBJ1-3): EADIYQTPRYLVIGTGKKITLECSQTMGHDKMYWYQQDPGMELHLIHYSYGVNSTEKGDLSSESTVSRIRTEHFPLTLESARPSHTSQYLCASSDRFGNTIYFGEGSWLTVV.